This T cell receptor beta chain originates from a study of blood T cells in healthy people across ages. Of note for this clonotype: What it recognizes is unknown.

This CDR3 is 15 amino acids long. Germline CDR1 is LGHNT and CDR2 is FRNRAP. V lost 3 bases, J lost 8 bases, and 19 bases lay in between. A second PCR, run for roughly 7 to 12 cycles, used a sample-barcoded 5' primer plus a J-beta primer mix. Using its own MiXCR run on the 5' RACE reads, TCRdb lists one record per CDR3 protein. The sample shows about 1 million distinct CDR3 sequences, 25% of them seen only once. Broader study findings: Naive T cell percentage by flow cytometry tracked strongly with beta diversity.

These records were also assigned to another study, of T cells of mothers and their children. That publication notes: In this cohort, donors were three healthy Caucasian mothers plus their six children. Reads recorded for TCR beta CDR3 numbered over 9.5 million per mother and approximately 3.2 million per child.

This receptor was taken from a girl between 2 and 10 years old in good health. The specimen was blood. The J gene is TRBJ1-2, the V gene TRBV12-5, with D possibly TRBD1 on 6 matching bases. The CDR3 sequence is CASGFGPLDSLGYTF. The CDR3 DNA sequence: TGTGCTAGTGGTTTCGGCCCCCTGGACAGCCTCGGCTACACCTTC. The full variable domain, in which reference TRBV12-5 and TRBJ1-2 provide the parts outside the CDR3, is DARVTQTPRHKVTEMGQEVTMRCQPILGHNTVFWYRQTMMQGLELLAYFRNRAPLDDSGMPKDRFSAEMPDATLATLKIQPSEPRDSAVYFCASGFGPLDSLGYTFGSGTRLTVV.